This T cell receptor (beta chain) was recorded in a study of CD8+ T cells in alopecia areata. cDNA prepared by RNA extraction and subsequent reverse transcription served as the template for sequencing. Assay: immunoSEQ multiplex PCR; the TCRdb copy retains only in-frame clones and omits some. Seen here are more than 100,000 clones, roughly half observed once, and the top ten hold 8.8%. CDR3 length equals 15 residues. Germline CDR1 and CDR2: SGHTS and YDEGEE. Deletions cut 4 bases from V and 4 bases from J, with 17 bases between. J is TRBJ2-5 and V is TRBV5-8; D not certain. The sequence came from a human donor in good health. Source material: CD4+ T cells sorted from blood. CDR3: CASSRYRPGPETQYF. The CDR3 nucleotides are TGTGCCAGCAGCCGTTATCGTCCGGGCCCAGAGACCCAGTACTTC.